Listed below are T cell receptor beta chains from one sample, sequenced in a study of blood T cell repertoires in COVID-19. Generated by immunoSEQ multiplex PCR, the TCRdb table keeps only in-frame clones and is missing some. This table has 100,000 or so clones, more than 75% appearing once. The sequencing input was peripheral blood. Every receptor here comes from a man aged 25 to 40 in a cohort sampled during active COVID-19. Each CDR3 is given with its conserved first and last residue. The D gene is left open where the match is weak. Size is omitted from some rows. Given values are once, few, many or a class for expanded clones.

>TRBJ2-5|NA|NA|TRBV7-9
CASSRPGQFRETQYF
TGTGCCAGCAGCCGCCCTGGACAGTTTCGAGAGACCCAGTACTTC
>TRBJ1-5|NA|TRBD1|TRBV5-1
CASSPGQGLNQPQHF
TGCGCCAGCAGCCCCGGACAGGGCCTCAATCAGCCCCAGCATTTT
>TRBJ1-2|NA|NA|TRBV19
CASSVTSGPEGGYTF
TGTGCCAGTAGTGTAACGTCGGGACCGGAGGGTGGCTACACCTTC
>TRBJ2-5|NA|TRBD2|TRBV20-1
CSASLPGGRETQYF
TGCAGTGCTAGTCTCCCGGGGGGGCGGGAGACCCAGTACTTC
>TRBJ2-7|few|TRBD1|TRBV5-4
CASSRPGTGSLYEQYF
TGTGCCAGCAGCCGCCCAGGGACAGGGAGTTTATACGAGCAGTACTTC
>TRBJ1-1|NA|NA|TRBV4-1
CASSPEGVRRTEAFF
TGCGCCAGCAGCCCCGAAGGGGTTAGGCGCACTGAAGCTTTCTTT
>TRBJ1-1|NA|NA|TRBV5-1
CASYSTVNTEAFF
TGCGCCAGCTACAGCACAGTGAACACTGAAGCTTTCTTT
>TRBJ2-5|NA|TRBD2|TRBV7-2
CASSLRRLAGQETQYF
TGTGCCAGCAGCTTACGGCGACTAGCGGGTCAAGAGACCCAGTACTTC
>TRBJ2-1|NA|TRBD1|TRBV7-2
CASSLHRGSYNEQFF
TGTGCCAGCAGCTTGCACAGGGGGTCCTACAATGAGCAGTTCTTC
>TRBJ2-5|NA|TRBD1|TRBV5-1
CASSTGQGARETQYF
TGCGCCAGCAGCACGGGACAGGGGGCCAGAGAGACCCAGTACTTC
>TRBJ1-2|NA|TRBD1|TRBV5-4
CASSLAGQNYGYTF
TGTGCCAGCAGCTTGGCGGGACAGAACTATGGCTACACCTTC
>TRBJ1-5|NA|NA|TRBV4-3
CASSQTTGSLGPQHF
TGCGCCAGCAGCCAAACAACAGGGAGTCTGGGGCCCCAGCATTTT
>TRBJ1-2|NA|TRBD1|TRBV7-9
CASSSGQGALYGYTF
TGTGCCAGCAGCTCAGGACAGGGGGCTCTCTATGGCTACACCTTC
>TRBJ1-2|few|TRBD1|TRBV27
CASSPPLGPGGHYGYTF
TGTGCCAGCAGTCCCCCCCTCGGGCCAGGGGGCCACTATGGCTACACCTTC
>TRBJ2-5|NA|NA|TRBV6-5
CASNPGHLETQYF
TGTGCCAGCAATCCAGGTCACCTGGAGACCCAGTACTTC
>TRBJ2-7|NA|NA|TRBV7-9
CASSPPGNSYEQYF
TGTGCCAGCAGCCCTCCAGGGAACTCCTACGAGCAGTACTTC
>TRBJ2-3|NA|TRBD2|TRBV12-5
CASQNGTRRYF
TGTGCTAGTCAAAACGGGACTAGGCGGTATTTT
>TRBJ2-7|NA|TRBD2|TRBV7-3
CASSLGVAGDIYEQYF
TGTGCCAGCAGCCTCGGGGTAGCGGGGGATATCTACGAGCAGTACTTC
>TRBJ2-3|NA|TRBD2|TRBV5-1
CASGSTSLAGYTQYF
TGCGCCAGCGGTTCGACTAGTCTAGCGGGTTATACGCAGTATTTT
>TRBJ2-1|NA|NA|TRBV27
CASSPQTRRDEQFF
TGTGCCAGCAGTCCACAGACCCGGAGGGATGAGCAGTTCTTC
>TRBJ1-4|NA|NA|TRBV5-1
CASSPRTNFGEKLFF
TGCGCCAGCAGCCCTCGGACAAATTTTGGAGAAAAACTGTTTTTT
>TRBJ2-7|NA|NA|TRBV7-3
CASSLSPRDEQYF
TGTGCCAGCAGCTTATCACCCCGGGACGAGCAGTACTTC
>TRBJ1-6|NA|NA|TRBV7-2
CASSLIAAPDSPLHF
TGTGCCAGCAGCTTAATTGCGGCCCCGGATTCACCCCTCCACTTT
>TRBJ1-2|NA|NA|TRBV6-6
CASSLNYGYTF
TGTGCCAGCAGCCTGAACTATGGCTACACCTTC